Listed below are T cell receptor beta chains from one sample, sequenced in a study of T cells in Graves' hyperthyroidism and ophthalmopathy. TCRdb reprocessed the multiplex PCR reads via MiXCR and lists one record per CDR3 protein. The sample has 300,000 or so distinct CDR3 sequences; about 15% are singletons. Sequenced material: blood. The receptors come from a woman aged 55-70 years with Graves' ophthalmopathy. The CDR3 runs from the conserved cysteine through the conserved F or W. Each record gives: J gene, D gene, V gene, CDR3 length, clone size, CDR3 protein, CDR3 DNA. A D gene is named only where the DNA matches it firmly. Part of the rows lack a size; the others show once, few, many or a class for expanded clones.

TRBJ2-3 NA TRBV7-2 14 many CASSKSSRGDTQYF TGTGCCAGCAGCAAAAGCAGCAGGGGAGATACGCAGTATTTT
TRBJ1-2 NA TRBV7-9 16 NA CASSLGGQGGNYGYTF TGTGCCAGCAGCTTAGGAGGGCAGGGAGGAAACTATGGCTACACCTTC
TRBJ1-2 NA TRBV4-1 14 few CASSHATGKQGYTF TGCGCCAGCAGCCATGCCACCGGGAAACAAGGCTACACCTTC
TRBJ1-2 NA TRBV20-1 13 many CSASVQGNYGYTF TGCAGTGCTAGTGTACAGGGCAACTATGGCTACACCTTC
TRBJ2-7 TRBD2 TRBV28 17 NA CASSSRLAGDLGAEQYF TGTGCCAGCAGTTCCCGACTAGCGGGAGATCTGGGGGCTGAGCAGTACTTC
TRBJ1-2 TRBD1 TRBV12-3/TRBV12-4 13 many CASTWTGPYGYTF TGTGCCAGCACCTGGACAGGGCCCTATGGCTACACCTTC
TRBJ1-6 NA TRBV7-2 16 many CASSFSTAADNSPLHF TGTGCCAGCAGCTTCTCCACGGCAGCTGATAATTCACCCCTCCACTTT
TRBJ1-1 TRBD1 TRBV19 15 few CASSKLGQGNTEAFF TGTGCCAGTAGTAAATTAGGACAGGGAAACACTGAAGCTTTCTTT
TRBJ2-3 NA TRBV7-9 15 many CASSLLQGGPDTQYF TGTGCCAGCAGCTTATTACAGGGCGGCCCAGATACGCAGTATTTT
TRBJ2-1 NA TRBV7-8 15 NA CASSPTASSYNEQFF TGTGCCAGCAGCCCGACAGCAAGCTCCTACAATGAGCAGTTCTTC
TRBJ1-2 NA TRBV2 12 many CASSREAYGYTF TGTGCCAGCAGCAGGGAAGCTTATGGCTACACCTTC
TRBJ2-7 TRBD2 TRBV29-1 15 NA CSARGTSGVPYEQYF TGCAGCGCCAGGGGGACTAGCGGGGTTCCCTACGAGCAGTACTTC
TRBJ2-4 NA TRBV5-1 15 few CASSSHHLAKNIQYF TGCGCCAGCAGCTCCCACCACCTAGCCAAAAACATTCAGTACTTC
TRBJ2-7 NA TRBV27 15 NA CASSLDRAGTDEQYF TGTGCCAGCAGTTTAGATAGGGCAGGGACTGACGAGCAGTACTTC
TRBJ2-5 NA TRBV12-3/TRBV12-4 14 many CASSFRDREATQYF TGTGCCAGCAGTTTCCGAGACAGGGAGGCGACCCAGTACTTC
TRBJ1-2 NA TRBV9 17 NA CASSVDARRYSNYGYTF TGTGCCAGCAGCGTAGATGCCCGACGATACTCTAACTATGGCTACACCTTC
TRBJ2-3 TRBD1 TRBV28 16 many CASSFWGQGRTDTQYF TGTGCCAGCAGTTTTTGGGGACAGGGGCGAACAGATACGCAGTATTTT
TRBJ2-7 NA TRBV5-5 13 NA CASSLAPSDEQYF TGTGCCAGCAGCTTGGCGCCTAGCGACGAGCAGTACTTC
TRBJ2-5 TRBD2 TRBV20-1 14 many CSASPSGDQETQYF TGCAGTGCTAGTCCTAGCGGGGACCAAGAGACCCAGTACTTC
TRBJ2-3 NA TRBV27 16 many CASSLIPSRPTDTQYF TGTGCCAGCAGTTTGATCCCAAGCAGGCCCACAGATACGCAGTATTTT
TRBJ2-7 NA TRBV7-9 14 many CASSLLKENNEQYF TGTGCCAGCAGCTTACTAAAGGAAAATAACGAGCAGTACTTC
TRBJ2-7 NA TRBV7-2 13 many CASSLAGGYEQYF TGTGCCAGCAGCTTAGCCGGGGGCTACGAGCAGTACTTC
TRBJ1-4 TRBD1 TRBV28 14 NA CAGRWGTANEKLFF TGTGCCGGCAGGTGGGGGACAGCCAATGAAAAACTGTTTTTT
TRBJ2-4 TRBD1 TRBV11-2 15 NA CASSVAGTEKNIQYF TGTGCCAGCAGCGTAGCCGGGACAGAGAAAAACATTCAGTACTTC
TRBJ1-1 TRBD1 TRBV12-3/TRBV12-4 15 many CASSKGAYLNTEAFF TGTGCCAGCAGTAAGGGGGCTTATCTGAACACTGAAGCTTTCTTT
TRBJ2-1 NA TRBV5-1 16 NA CASSLAGTAPTHEQFF TGCGCCAGCAGCTTAGCCGGGACGGCGCCTACCCATGAGCAGTTCTTC
TRBJ2-7 TRBD1 TRBV2 13 NA CASSDLTGNEQYF TGTGCCAGCAGTGACCTGACAGGGAACGAGCAGTACTTC
TRBJ2-7 NA TRBV6-4 13 many CASSDGRLYEQYF TGTGCCAGCAGTGATGGTCGGCTCTACGAGCAGTACTTC
TRBJ1-2 NA TRBV7-8 18 many CASSHIKRTGRGVYGYTF TGTGCCAGCAGTCATATCAAACGTACAGGCCGGGGTGTCTATGGCTACACCTTC
TRBJ2-1 NA TRBV6-1 14 few CASSPTPWDNEQFF TGTGCCAGCAGCCCCACCCCGTGGGACAATGAGCAGTTCTTC
TRBJ1-1 TRBD1 TRBV4-3 15 many CASSPGTGRGTEAFF TGCGCCAGCAGCCCAGGGACAGGGAGGGGCACTGAAGCTTTCTTT
TRBJ2-3 NA TRBV6-1 14 few CASTNRASTDTQYF TGTGCCAGCACCAACAGGGCTAGCACAGATACGCAGTATTTT
TRBJ2-7 TRBD1 TRBV29-1 13 many CSVVGQGLSEQYF TGCAGCGTCGTGGGACAGGGGTTGAGCGAGCAGTACTTC
TRBJ1-6 NA TRBV3-1 16 NA CASRRREAAPNSPLHF TGTGCCAGCAGGCGGCGGGAGGCTGCTCCAAATTCACCCCTCCACTTT
TRBJ1-4 NA TRBV5-1 16 few CASSLDASSWSEKLFF TGCGCCAGCAGCTTGGATGCTAGTTCCTGGAGTGAAAAACTGTTTTTT
TRBJ2-3 TRBD2 TRBV5-1 16 NA CASRRTSGGPTDTQYF TGCGCCAGCAGAAGGACTAGCGGGGGGCCCACAGATACGCAGTATTTT
TRBJ2-5 NA TRBV7-3 15 many CASSLTSGLQETQYF TGTGCCAGCAGCTTAACGTCAGGACTACAAGAGACCCAGTACTTC
TRBJ2-4 TRBD1 TRBV4-2 15 few CASSQARQGAYIQYF TGTGCCAGCAGCCAAGCGAGGCAGGGGGCTTACATTCAGTACTTC
TRBJ2-7 NA TRBV27 15 few CASSFGDNGGYEQYF TGTGCCAGCAGTTTTGGGGACAACGGCGGCTACGAGCAGTACTTC
TRBJ1-1 NA TRBV18 15 many CASSPHSGLNTEAFF TGTGCCAGCTCACCACATTCGGGACTGAACACTGAAGCTTTCTTT
TRBJ2-7 TRBD1 TRBV12-3/TRBV12-4 15 many CASSLGQGISYEQYF TGTGCCAGCAGTTTAGGACAGGGAATCTCCTACGAGCAGTACTTC
TRBJ2-1 TRBD2 TRBV12-3/TRBV12-4 15 few CASSVTSGPTNEQFF TGTGCCAGCAGTGTGACTAGCGGGCCAACAAATGAGCAGTTCTTC
TRBJ2-5 NA TRBV20-1 15 NA CSARDNRVAPETQYF TGCAGTGCTAGAGATAATCGAGTAGCCCCAGAGACCCAGTACTTC
TRBJ2-1 NA TRBV27 17 many CASSPPSPVWSYNEQFF TGTGCCAGCAGTCCCCCTTCCCCGGTCTGGTCCTACAATGAGCAGTTCTTC
TRBJ2-7 NA TRBV12-3/TRBV12-4 19 many CASSLALKGRVVQFDEQYF TGTGCCAGCAGTTTAGCGCTGAAGGGCAGGGTAGTGCAGTTTGACGAGCAGTACTTC
TRBJ2-3 TRBD2 TRBV11-2 15 many CASSLARTSGRQQYF TGTGCCAGCAGCTTAGCCCGGACTAGCGGGAGACAGCAGTATTTT
TRBJ2-7 TRBD1 TRBV27 13 NA CASSLSTGVEQYF TGTGCCAGCAGCCTATCTACAGGGGTCGAGCAGTACTTC
TRBJ2-7 NA TRBV7-9 15 many CASSLDQDRSYEQYF TGTGCCAGCAGCTTAGACCAGGATCGATCCTACGAGCAGTACTTC
TRBJ2-7 NA TRBV28 16 many CASSFNGEVSSYEQYF TGTGCCAGCAGTTTCAACGGGGAGGTCAGCTCCTACGAGCAGTACTTC
TRBJ1-2 NA TRBV6-5 14 many CASSYSPQGGGYTF TGTGCCAGCAGTTACTCTCCACAGGGTGGAGGCTACACCTTC
TRBJ2-7 NA TRBV11-1 13 NA CASSPINPYEQYF TGTGCCAGCAGCCCGATAAATCCCTACGAGCAGTACTTC
TRBJ2-1 TRBD2 TRBV12-3/TRBV12-4 13 NA CAAAGGRYDEQFF TGTGCCGCGGCGGGGGGGCGGTACGATGAGCAGTTCTTC
TRBJ2-2 NA TRBV11-3 13 many CASSLFNTGELFF TGTGCCAGCAGCTTATTCAACACCGGGGAGCTGTTTTTT
TRBJ2-7 NA TRBV19 13 NA CASSPRLEAEQYF TGTGCCAGTAGTCCGCGATTAGAAGCCGAGCAGTACTTC
TRBJ2-2 TRBD1 TRBV20-1 14 many CSARDREYTGELFF TGCAGTGCCCGCGACAGGGAGTACACCGGGGAGCTGTTTTTT
TRBJ1-5 NA TRBV7-2 12 NA CASSYDAELQHF TGTGCCAGCAGCTACGACGCAGAGCTCCAGCATTTT
TRBJ1-5 TRBD1 TRBV6-2/TRBV6-3 15 few CASSGTGGWNQPQHF TGTGCCAGCAGCGGGACAGGGGGATGGAATCAGCCCCAGCATTTT
TRBJ2-1 NA TRBV20-1 10 NA CSARHNEQFF TGCAGTGCCCGCCACAATGAGCAGTTCTTC
TRBJ2-3 TRBD1 TRBV7-9 14 NA CASSMNRQGDTQYF TGTGCCAGCAGCATGAATCGACAGGGAGATACGCAGTATTTT
TRBJ1-6 NA TRBV30 13 NA CAWSLSANSPLHF TGTGCCTGGAGTTTATCAGCTAATTCACCCCTCCACTTT